This T cell receptor (beta chain) is from a study of response to subunit inactivated influenza vaccine. General study points: Each seasonal influenza vaccination recruits few new T cells, the authors suggested.

Using its own MiXCR run on the RT-PCR reads, TCRdb lists one record per CDR3 protein. The sample lists just under 250,000 distinct CDR3 sequences; 10% to 15% were seen once. Germline-derived CDR1 and CDR2 are SNHLY and FYNNEI. Trimming cost V 7 bases and J 1 base, with 13 bases left between them. The CDR3 sequence is 14 residues long. A few counts support this clonotype. The target antigen is unknown. The chain is built from TRBV2 and TRBJ1-1; D not certain. The source was non-naive T cells sorted from PBMCs, collected less than 15 days before vaccination. The TCR was taken from a man over 45 who received an inactivated influenza vaccine. The chain's CDR3 is CASKVPLGNTEAFF. The CDR3 DNA follows: TGTGCCAGCAAAGTCCCCCTAGGGAACACTGAAGCTTTCTTT.